These 32 T cell receptor beta chains originate from one sample sequenced in a study of blood T cell repertoires in COVID-19. Clones were read by immunoSEQ multiplex PCR, and TCRdb kept only the in-frame ones, dropping some. The data contain around 250,000 clones, roughly nine tenths of them seen just once; the ten biggest clones take up about 1.7%. The sequencing sample was made of peripheral blood. Receptor source: a woman aged 55-69 years who had recovered from COVID-19.

V and J are TRBV11-2 and TRBJ1-1; D is unresolved. Trimming took 3 bases from V and 2 from J, leaving 10 bases between them. CDR1 SGHAT and CDR2 FQNNGV come from the germline V gene. The CDR3 extends over 14 amino acids. For the CDR3, the DNA is TGTGCCAGCAGCTTTAGATCAGGAAACACTGAAGCTTTCTTT. It yields the protein CASSFRSGNTEAFF.

The V call is TRBV6-5, the J call TRBJ1-2, with D tentatively TRBD1 (5 bases). Germline V gives CDR1 MNHEY, CDR2 SVGAGI. V was cut by 8 bases and J by 0 bases, with 13 bases left in between. The CDR3 is 14 amino acids. The CDR3 DNA reads as TGTGCCAGCGCTCAGACAGCTTCTAACTATGGCTACACCTTC. Encoded protein: CASAQTASNYGYTF.

This sequence joins TRBV7-9 and TRBJ1-2, with D hard to call. The CDR3 is made up of 14 amino acids. Germline V CDR1 and CDR2: SEHNR, FQNEAQ (reference sequence). V was trimmed by 2 bases and J by 7 bases, leaving 14 bases between them. The CDR3 sequence is CASSLTGRLGGYTF. DNA for the CDR3: TGTGCCAGCAGCTTAACGGGAAGACTGGGTGGCTACACCTTC. The full variable domain, its missing parts supplied by reference TRBV7-9 and TRBJ1-2, is DTGVSQNPRHKITKRGQNVTFRCDPISEHNRLYWYRQTLGQGPEFLTYFQNEAQLEKSRLLSDRFSAERPKGSFSTLEIQRTEQGDSAMYLCASSLTGRLGGYTFGSGTRLTVV.

V is TRBV11-2 and J is TRBJ2-7; D perhaps matches TRBD1 (5 bases). The V and J ends lost 10 bases and 3 bases respectively, with 10 bases between them. Germline CDR1 SGHAT, CDR2 FQNNGV. This CDR3 comprises 11 residues. For the CDR3, the DNA is TGTGCCATCGACAGCAACTACGAGCAGTACTTC. Amino acids: CAIDSNYEQYF.

The chain recombines TRBV19 with TRBJ2-2, with 8 bases fitting TRBD1. The CDR3 has 14 residues. J lost 5 bases, V lost 7 bases, and 6 bases had no gene match. Germline CDR1 is LNHDA and CDR2 is SQIVND (reference sequence). As DNA, the CDR3 is TGTGCCAGTACCCGGACAGGGCGGACCGGGGAGCTGTTTTTT. It specifies CASTRTGRTGELFF.

J is TRBJ1-5 and V is TRBV5-1; unclear D gene. The germline V gene has CDR1 SGHRS and CDR2 YFSETQ. The CDR3 is 16 amino acids. Trimming took off 0 bases at V and 0 bases at J, with 10 bases between the two ends. This CDR3 is CASSLAGLNSNQPQHF. For the CDR3, the DNA is TGCGCCAGCAGCTTGGCAGGTCTCAATAGCAATCAGCCCCAGCATTTT. The full variable domain, with the rest looked up from reference TRBV5-1 and TRBJ1-5, is KAGVTQTPRYLIKTRGQQVTLSCSPISGHRSVSWYQQTPGQGLQFLFEYFSETQRNKGNFPGRFSGRQFSNSRSEMNVSTLELGDSALYLCASSLAGLNSNQPQHFGDGTRLSIL.

In its sample, this clone was seen a few times. The J gene is TRBJ2-3, the V gene TRBV4-2; 9 bases fit TRBD2. V was pared by 1 base and J by 2 bases, with 1 base of the junction left unmatched. The CDR3 spans 15 residues. Germline assignment: CDR1 LGHNA and CDR2 YNFKEQ. The CDR3 loop is CASSQGTSVTDTQYF. The CDR3 DNA sequence: TGTGCCAGCAGCCAAGGGACTAGCGTCACAGATACGCAGTATTTT.

The chain uses TRBV9 and TRBJ2-2; TRBD2 matches 10 bases. V dropped 6 bases and J dropped 2; count of bases not matched to a gene: 4. CDR1 is SGDLS and CDR2 is YYNGEE in the germline V gene. The CDR3 loop spans 15 amino acids. The CDR3 DNA reads TGTGCCAGCAAAGCGGGGGGGCCTAACACCGGGGAGCTGTTTTTT. Protein product: CASKAGGPNTGELFF.

The rearrangement joins TRBV27 to TRBJ2-7; 7 positions agree with TRBD1. CDR1 MNHEY and CDR2 SMNVEV come from the germline V gene (reference sequence). The CDR3 contains 17 residues. V was pared by 1 base and J by 2 bases, with 11 bases of the junction left unmatched. CDR3 DNA sequence: TGTGCCAGCAGTTTATTAAGGGGGCAGGGGTACCCCTACGAGCAGTACTTC. Its protein is CASSLLRGQGYPYEQYF.

The V and J genes are TRBV14 and TRBJ2-5, with 7 nucleotides matching TRBD2. The CDR3 spans 14 residues. Germline assignment: CDR1 SGHDN and CDR2 FVKESK. V shed 1 base, J shed 5 bases, and the junction held 4 bases outside the gene matches. This CDR3 is CASSQVGSGETQYF. The CDR3 nucleotides are TGTGCCAGCAGCCAAGTTGGTAGCGGGGAGACCCAGTACTTC. Looking up the rest from reference TRBV14 and TRBJ2-5 gives the full variable domain: EAGVTQFPSHSVIEKGQTVTLRCDPISGHDNLYWYRRVMGKEIKFLLHFVKESKQDESGMPNNRFLAERTGGTYSTLKVQPAELEDSGVYFCASSQVGSGETQYFGPGTRLLVL.

V usage is TRBV7-2 and J usage is TRBJ2-1; TRBD1 matches at 7 bases. Germline assignment: CDR1 SGHTA and CDR2 FQGNSA. Trimming removed 1 base from V and 1 base from J; junction bases left unmatched: 1. CDR3 size: 15 residues. This chain's CDR3 is CASSLVQGSYNEQFF. The DNA for the CDR3 is TGTGCCAGCAGCTTAGTACAGGGGTCCTACAATGAGCAGTTCTTC.

V usage is TRBV5-1 and J usage is TRBJ1-6; 7 nucleotides match TRBD1. The CDR3 sequence is 16 residues long. V shed 4 bases and J 4 bases; nucleotides not matched to a gene: 8. From germline, CDR1 is SGHRS and CDR2 YFSETQ. The CDR3 loop reads CASSRAGDSYNSPLHF. CDR3 bases: TGCGCCAGCAGCCGGGCAGGGGACAGTTATAATTCACCCCTCCACTTT. The full variable domain, completed using reference TRBV5-1 and TRBJ1-6, is KAGVTQTPRYLIKTRGQQVTLSCSPISGHRSVSWYQQTPGQGLQFLFEYFSETQRNKGNFPGRFSGRQFSNSRSEMNVSTLELGDSALYLCASSRAGDSYNSPLHFGNGTRLTVT.

The J gene is TRBJ2-5, the V gene TRBV28; a possible D gene is TRBD1 (6 bases). V shed 4 bases and J shed 5 bases, with 14 bases lying between them. This CDR3 contains 14 residues. Per germline, CDR1 MDHEN and CDR2 SYDVKM. CDR3 protein: CASSSGQSFETQYF. CDR3 bases: TGTGCCAGCAGTTCCGGACAGTCTTTTGAGACCCAGTACTTC.

V and J are TRBV18 and TRBJ2-7, with TRBD1 matching over 12 bases. The V segment lost 5 bases and the J segment 4 bases; nucleotides outside the gene matches: 6. Germline V gene lookup returns CDR1 KGHSH and CDR2 LQKENI. The CDR3 loop spans 15 amino acids. For the CDR3, the DNA is TGTGCCAGCTCAGCCGGGACAGGGGGCATGTACGAGCAGTACTTC. Translation: CASSAGTGGMYEQYF.

The V and J genes are TRBV7-2 and TRBJ2-3, with D perhaps TRBD1 (6 bases). The germline V gene encodes CDR1 SGHTA and CDR2 FQGNSA. Trimming removed 5 bases from V and 2 bases from J, with 14 bases in between. CDR3 length equals 15 residues. CDR3 protein: CASSPWGQLTDTQYF. The CDR3 nucleotides are TGTGCCAGCAGCCCCTGGGGACAACTCACAGATACGCAGTATTTT.

CDR3 sequence reads: CASQSVDEQFF. Here the CDR3 DNA reads TGTGCCAGCCAATCAGTCGATGAGCAGTTCTTC. V and J are TRBV6-5 and TRBJ2-1, with D unresolved. Germline V lookup: CDR1 MNHEY, CDR2 SVGAGI. V dropped 8 bases and J dropped 8 bases, with 10 bases sitting between them. There are 11 residues in the CDR3.

The chain combines TRBV3-1 (or the pseudogene TRBV3-2) with TRBJ2-5; 10 bases match TRBD2. Germline lookup yields CDR1 LGHDT and CDR2 YNNKEL (reference sequence). The CDR3 extends over 16 amino acids. Trimming removed 8 bases from V and 8 bases from J; junction bases left unmatched: 17. CDR3 region: CASQKSGTSVVQTQYF. CDR3 bases: TGTGCCAGCCAAAAATCCGGGACTAGCGTCGTGCAAACCCAGTACTTC.

The V call is TRBV6-8, the J call TRBJ1-2, with 8 bases aligning to TRBD1. V lost 4 bases and J lost 2; bases outside the gene matches: 6. Germline V gene sequence: CDR1 MNHGY, CDR2 SAAAGT. The CDR3 runs to 15 residues. Written as DNA, the CDR3 is TGTGCCAGCAGTTGCCAGGACAGGGTCAACTATGGCTACACCTTC. It specifies CASSCQDRVNYGYTF.

The CDR3 sequence: CASSAGGEQYF. The CDR3 DNA reads as TGTGCCAGCAGCGCAGGGGGCGAGCAGTACTTC. This sequence joins TRBV3-1 (or the pseudogene TRBV3-2) and TRBJ2-7; the match to TRBD1 covers 7 bases. The ends lost 5 bases at V and 6 bases at J; junction bases unmatched: 1. This CDR3 comprises 11 residues. Germline loops: CDR1 LGHDT, CDR2 YNNKEL (reference sequence).

V and J are TRBV5-1 and TRBJ2-1; possible D gene TRBD2, 6 bases. The V and J ends lost 0 bases and 2 bases respectively, with 12 bases between them. The CDR3 runs 16 residues. Germline lookup yields CDR1 SGHRS and CDR2 YFSETQ. The CDR3, as DNA: TGCGCCAGCAGCTTGGATGTGGGGGGAACCTACAATGAGCAGTTCTTC. Translating it yields CASSLDVGGTYNEQFF.

This chain joins TRBV4-1 and TRBJ1-4; unclear D gene. The germline V gene has CDR1 MGHRA and CDR2 YSYEKL. The CDR3 extends over 15 amino acids. V gave up 3 bases and J gave up 8 bases, with 16 bases separating them. This CDR3 reads CASSQVRGAGEKLFF. CDR3 bases: TGCGCCAGCAGCCAGGTTCGGGGAGCCGGAGAAAAACTGTTTTTT.

J is TRBJ1-2 and V is TRBV18; 7 nucleotides match TRBD1. Losses at the gene ends were 1 base for V and 8 bases for J; bases not matched to a gene: 7. Germline assignment: CDR1 KGHSH and CDR2 LQKENI. CDR3 length: 14 amino acids. Written as DNA, the CDR3 is TGTGCCAGCTCACCACTGGACAGGATCTTCGGCTACACCTTC. Its translation: CASSPLDRIFGYTF.

The chain links TRBV7-3 to TRBJ1-5, with a weak D call TRBD1 (5 bases). This CDR3 is built from 14 residues. CDR1 is SGHTA and CDR2 is FQGTGA in the germline V gene. V shed 5 bases and J shed 0 bases, with 8 bases lying between them. This CDR3 is CASSATGSNQPQHF. The CDR3 DNA sequence: TGTGCCAGCAGCGCAACAGGTAGCAATCAGCCCCAGCATTTT. Combining the CDR3 with reference TRBV7-3 and TRBJ1-5 gives the whole variable domain GAGVSQTPSNKVTEKGKYVELRCDPISGHTALYWYRQSLGQGPEFLIYFQGTGAADDSGLPNDRFFAVRPEGSVSTLKIQRTERGDSAVYLCASSATGSNQPQHFGDGTRLSIL.

This clone has more than one count but fewer than ten. This chain joins TRBV29-1 and TRBJ1-1, with 7 bases matching TRBD1. V gave up 3 bases and J gave up 0 bases; unmatched junction bases: 4. The CDR3 has 14 residues. Germline lookup yields CDR1 SQVTM and CDR2 ANQGSEA. The CDR3 is CSVDLGQLNTEAFF. The CDR3 DNA follows: TGCAGCGTTGACTTGGGACAGCTGAACACTGAAGCTTTCTTT.

For the CDR3, the DNA is TGTGCCAGCAGTTCCAGTAACGGGGAGCTGTTTTTT. Protein sequence: CASSSSNGELFF. The J gene is TRBJ2-2, the V gene TRBV12-3 or TRBV12-4; D not resolved. The CDR3 runs to 12 residues. Trimming removed 4 bases from V and 7 bases from J, with 7 bases in between.

V is TRBV4-1 and J is TRBJ1-4; D perhaps matches TRBD1 (5 bases). There are 15 residues in the CDR3. V was trimmed by 5 bases and J by 7 bases, leaving 17 bases between them. Germline V gives CDR1 MGHRA, CDR2 YSYEKL. The chain's CDR3 is CASSTPQGYGEKLFF. In nucleotides, the CDR3 is TGCGCCAGCAGCACCCCCCAGGGTTACGGTGAAAAACTGTTTTTT.

This chain uses TRBV4-3 with TRBJ1-1; TRBD1 might be the D (6 bases). Trimming stripped 8 bases from V and 1 base from J, with 20 bases between. Germline loops: CDR1 LGHNA, CDR2 YSLEER. The CDR3 loop spans 16 amino acids. CDR3: CASCINVRTANTEAFF. CDR3 bases: TGCGCCAGCTGTATTAACGTTCGGACAGCGAACACTGAAGCTTTCTTT.

The V and J genes are TRBV5-4 and TRBJ2-3; no reliable D call. The CDR3 runs to 14 residues. The V end lost 2 bases, the J end lost 1 base, and 8 bases lay between the germline ends. Germline assignment: CDR1 SGHNT and CDR2 YYREEE (reference sequence). This chain's CDR3 is CASSFRQGTDTQYF. The CDR3 region has the DNA TGTGCCAGCAGCTTTAGACAAGGCACAGATACGCAGTATTTT.

In regard to this clone: Other DNA sequences in this sample translate to the same CDR3. This chain joins TRBV6-5 and TRBJ1-5; D is unclear. V was trimmed by 5 bases and J by 7 bases, leaving 15 bases between them. The CDR3 consists of 14 residues. Germline V gene data show CDR1 as MNHEY and CDR2 as SVGAGI. CDR3: CASSPGRGGQPQHF. CDR3 DNA sequence: TGTGCCAGCAGTCCAGGACGGGGAGGGCAGCCCCAGCATTTT.

The chain carries TRBV27 and TRBJ1-5, with D maybe TRBD1 (6 bases). Trimming took off 5 bases at V and 0 bases at J, with 20 bases between the two ends. The germline V gene encodes CDR1 MNHEY and CDR2 SMNVEV (reference sequence). The CDR3 spans 18 residues. The CDR3 protein is CASSPLYPHRASNQPQHF. The CDR3 bases are TGTGCCAGCAGTCCATTATACCCACACAGGGCTAGCAATCAGCCCCAGCATTTT.

The chain employs TRBV9 and TRBJ1-6; D not resolved. Germline CDR1 reads SGDLS; CDR2 reads YYNGEE. The CDR3 spans 15 residues. V lost 0 bases to trimming and J lost 10 bases, with 14 bases between them. In nucleotides, the CDR3 is TGTGCCAGCAGCGTAGCATCCGGGAGTTCGTCACCCCTCCACTTT. Residues: CASSVASGSSSPLHF. Full variable domain (remainder filled in from reference TRBV9 and TRBJ1-6): DSGVTQTPKHLITATGQRVTLRCSPRSGDLSVYWYQQSLDQGLQFLIQYYNGEERAKGNILERFSAQQFPDLHSELNLSSLELGDSALYFCASSVASGSSSPLHFGNGTRLTVT.

The V call is TRBV5-5, the J call TRBJ1-5; TRBD1 matches at 10 bases. Germline CDR1 SGHKS, CDR2 YYEKEE (reference sequence). V was pared by 4 bases and J by 2 bases, with 6 bases of the junction left unmatched. CDR3 length: 16 residues. DNA of the CDR3: TGTGCCAGCAGCCCGACAGGGGGCCGGGGCAATCAGCCCCAGCATTTT. Residues: CASSPTGGRGNQPQHF.